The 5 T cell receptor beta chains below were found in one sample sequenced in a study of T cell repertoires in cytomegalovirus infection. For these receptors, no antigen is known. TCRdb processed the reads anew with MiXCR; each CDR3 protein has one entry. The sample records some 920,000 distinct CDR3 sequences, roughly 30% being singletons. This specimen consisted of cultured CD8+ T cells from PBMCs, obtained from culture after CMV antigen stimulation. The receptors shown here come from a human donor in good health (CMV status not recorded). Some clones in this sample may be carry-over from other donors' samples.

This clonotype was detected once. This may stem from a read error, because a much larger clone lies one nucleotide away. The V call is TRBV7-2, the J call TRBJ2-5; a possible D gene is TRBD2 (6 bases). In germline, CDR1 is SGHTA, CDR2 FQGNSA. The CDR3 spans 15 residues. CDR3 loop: CVSSRGLSLQETQYF. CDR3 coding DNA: TGTGTCAGCAGCCGGGGACTTAGCCTCCAAGAGACCCAGTACTTC.

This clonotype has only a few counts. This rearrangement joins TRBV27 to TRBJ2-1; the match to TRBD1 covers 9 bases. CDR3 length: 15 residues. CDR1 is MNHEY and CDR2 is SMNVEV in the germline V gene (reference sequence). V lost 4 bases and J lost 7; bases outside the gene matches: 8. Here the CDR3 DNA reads TGTGCCAGCAGTTCCCCGGGACAGGGTCAGAATGAGCAGTTCTTC. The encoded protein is CASSSPGQGQNEQFF.

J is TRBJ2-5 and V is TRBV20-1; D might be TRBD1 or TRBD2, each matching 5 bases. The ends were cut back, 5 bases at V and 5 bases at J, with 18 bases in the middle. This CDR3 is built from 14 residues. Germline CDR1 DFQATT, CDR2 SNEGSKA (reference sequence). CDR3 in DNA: TGCAGTGCTGTCCCCCCTCGAGGGGTGGAGACCCAGTACTTC. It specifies CSAVPPRGVETQYF.

The CDR3 region is CASSGLGRLDLAGSPSTDTQYF. As DNA, the CDR3 is TGTGCCAGCAGTGGTCTTGGCCGCCTGGATCTAGCGGGGAGTCCCAGCACAGATACGCAGTATTTT. The chain couples TRBV25-1 to TRBJ2-3, with TRBD2 matching over 9 bases. Unmatched junction bases numbered 23, after V lost 4 bases and J lost 0 bases. The CDR3 length is 22 residues. CDR1 and CDR2 from the germline V gene are MGHDK and SYGVNS.

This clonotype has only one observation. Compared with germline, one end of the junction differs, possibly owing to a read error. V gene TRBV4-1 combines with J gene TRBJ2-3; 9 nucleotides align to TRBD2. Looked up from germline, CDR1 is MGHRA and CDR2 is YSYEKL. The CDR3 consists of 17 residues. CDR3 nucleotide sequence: TGCGCCAGCGGCCAAGGGATAGCGGGGGTGCGCACAGATACGCAGTATTTT. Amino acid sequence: CASGQGIAGVRTDTQYF.